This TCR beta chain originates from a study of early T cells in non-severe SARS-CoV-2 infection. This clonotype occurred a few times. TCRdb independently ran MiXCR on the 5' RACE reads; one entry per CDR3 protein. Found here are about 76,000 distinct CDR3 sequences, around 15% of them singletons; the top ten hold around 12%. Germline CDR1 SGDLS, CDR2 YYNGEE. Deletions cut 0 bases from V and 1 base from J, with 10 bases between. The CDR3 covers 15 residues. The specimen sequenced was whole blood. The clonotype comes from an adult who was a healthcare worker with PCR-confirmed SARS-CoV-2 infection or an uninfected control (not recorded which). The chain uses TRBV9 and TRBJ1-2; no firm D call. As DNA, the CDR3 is TGTGCCAGCAGCGTAGACGTACAGAGTAACTATGGCTACACCTTC. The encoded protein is CASSVDVQSNYGYTF.